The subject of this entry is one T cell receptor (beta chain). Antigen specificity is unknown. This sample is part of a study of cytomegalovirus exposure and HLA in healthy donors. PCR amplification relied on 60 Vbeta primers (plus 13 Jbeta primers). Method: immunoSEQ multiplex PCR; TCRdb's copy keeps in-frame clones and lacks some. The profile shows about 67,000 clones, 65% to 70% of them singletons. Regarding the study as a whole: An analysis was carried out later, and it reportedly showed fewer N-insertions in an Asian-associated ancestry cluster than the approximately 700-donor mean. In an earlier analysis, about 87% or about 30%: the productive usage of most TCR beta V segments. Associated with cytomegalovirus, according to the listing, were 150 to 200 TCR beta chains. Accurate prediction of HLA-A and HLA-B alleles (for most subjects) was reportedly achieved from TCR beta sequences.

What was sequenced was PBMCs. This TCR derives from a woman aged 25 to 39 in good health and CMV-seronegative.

The CDR3 DNA is TGTGCCAGCACTCGACTAGCGGGGTACCAAGAGACCCAGTACTTC. Translated: CASTRLAGYQETQYF. The chain joins TRBV28 to TRBJ2-5, with 11 bases aligning to TRBD2. The CDR3 sequence is 15 residues long. CDR1 and CDR2 (germline): MDHEN, SYDVKM. Trimming cost V 7 bases and J 0 bases; bases outside gene matches: 4.